Listed below are T cell receptor beta chains from one sample, sequenced in a study of cytomegalovirus exposure and HLA in healthy donors. Sequencing was performed with immunoSEQ multiplex PCR; in TCRdb, only in-frame clones are kept and a portion is missing. The sample lists around 200,000 clones; over 70% were seen once. The sample comprised PBMCs. These TCRs come from a woman in her sixties or seventies in good health and CMV-seropositive. Both conserved end residues are part of each CDR3. The order of the fields is J gene, D gene, V gene, clone size, CDR3 protein, CDR3 DNA. The D gene is left open where the match is weak. Expanded clones are given a class, and other clones once, few, many or no size at all.

J gene: TRBJ2-7; D gene: .; V gene: TRBV7-6; clone size: few; CDR3 protein: CASSLARDSYEQYF; CDR3 DNA: TGTGCCAGCAGCTTAGCACGGGACTCCTACGAGCAGTACTTC
J gene: TRBJ2-5; D gene: TRBD2; V gene: TRBV19; clone size: .; CDR3 protein: CASSGLAGETQYF; CDR3 DNA: TGTGCCAGTAGTGGACTAGCGGGCGAGACCCAGTACTTC
J gene: TRBJ2-2; D gene: .; V gene: TRBV7-8; clone size: .; CDR3 protein: CASSLVSAAGELFF; CDR3 DNA: TGTGCCAGCAGCTTAGTTTCTGCGGCCGGGGAGCTGTTTTTT
J gene: TRBJ2-7; D gene: .; V gene: TRBV10-3; clone size: .; CDR3 protein: CAISESKDRVSYEQYF; CDR3 DNA: TGTGCCATCAGTGAGTCAAAGGACAGAGTCTCGTACGAGCAGTACTTC
J gene: TRBJ1-3; D gene: TRBD1; V gene: TRBV7-9; clone size: .; CDR3 protein: CASSPGTAGNTIYF; CDR3 DNA: TGTGCCAGCAGCCCCGGGACAGCCGGAAACACCATATATTTT
J gene: TRBJ2-7; D gene: .; V gene: TRBV7-9; clone size: .; CDR3 protein: CASSLVGSPTGVHYEQYF; CDR3 DNA: TGTGCCAGCAGCTTAGTAGGCTCCCCTACGGGAGTTCACTACGAGCAGTACTTC
J gene: TRBJ2-2; D gene: TRBD1; V gene: TRBV9; clone size: .; CDR3 protein: CASSHRGQGATGELFF; CDR3 DNA: TGTGCCAGCAGCCATAGGGGACAGGGGGCCACCGGGGAGCTGTTTTTT
J gene: TRBJ1-3; D gene: .; V gene: TRBV4-1; clone size: once; CDR3 protein: CASSQDRRGNTIYF; CDR3 DNA: TGCGCCAGCAGCCAAGACCGGAGGGGAAACACCATATATTTT
J gene: TRBJ1-2; D gene: .; V gene: TRBV11-2; clone size: .; CDR3 protein: CASSLDPGEYGYTF; CDR3 DNA: TGTGCCAGCAGCTTAGATCCTGGAGAGTATGGCTACACCTTC
J gene: TRBJ2-1; D gene: TRBD2; V gene: TRBV27; clone size: .; CDR3 protein: CASSKNPGTSGSNEQFF; CDR3 DNA: TGTGCCAGCAGTAAAAACCCCGGGACTAGCGGGAGCAATGAGCAGTTCTTC
J gene: TRBJ2-3; D gene: .; V gene: TRBV7-5; clone size: .; CDR3 protein: CVRSLMWETTDTQYF; CDR3 DNA: TGTGTCAGAAGCCTTATGTGGGAGACGACAGATACGCAGTATTTT
J gene: TRBJ1-4; D gene: .; V gene: TRBV14; clone size: .; CDR3 protein: CASRASGALEKLFF; CDR3 DNA: TGTGCCAGCAGGGCGAGTGGGGCATTGGAAAAACTGTTTTTT
J gene: TRBJ2-7; D gene: .; V gene: TRBV6-1; clone size: .; CDR3 protein: CASSPDYDGYEQYF; CDR3 DNA: TGTGCCAGCAGCCCGGACTACGATGGATACGAGCAGTACTTC
J gene: TRBJ2-5; D gene: .; V gene: TRBV15; clone size: few; CDR3 protein: CATSRVEGETQYF; CDR3 DNA: TGTGCCACCAGCAGAGTGGAGGGGGAGACCCAGTACTTC
J gene: TRBJ1-5; D gene: TRBD1; V gene: TRBV7-9; clone size: .; CDR3 protein: CSSSPTGSGDQPQHF; CDR3 DNA: TGTTCCAGCAGCCCGACAGGGTCCGGGGATCAGCCCCAGCATTTT
J gene: TRBJ2-7; D gene: .; V gene: TRBV7-2; clone size: .; CDR3 protein: CASRAPEAYEQYF; CDR3 DNA: TGTGCCAGCCGGGCGCCGGAGGCCTACGAGCAGTACTTC
J gene: TRBJ2-7; D gene: TRBD1; V gene: TRBV5-1; clone size: once; CDR3 protein: CASSAPGGQNEQYF; CDR3 DNA: TGCGCCAGCAGCGCCCCAGGGGGCCAGAACGAGCAGTACTTC
J gene: TRBJ2-7; D gene: TRBD1; V gene: TRBV19; clone size: .; CDR3 protein: CASSPWTGGSYEQYF; CDR3 DNA: TGTGCCAGTAGTCCTTGGACAGGGGGATCCTACGAGCAGTACTTC
J gene: TRBJ2-7; D gene: .; V gene: TRBV11-2; clone size: .; CDR3 protein: CASSLEAGSSYEQYF; CDR3 DNA: TGTGCCAGCAGCTTAGAGGCGGGGAGCTCCTACGAGCAGTACTTC
J gene: TRBJ1-2; D gene: .; V gene: TRBV29-1; clone size: .; CDR3 protein: CSVERVNYGYTF; CDR3 DNA: TGCAGCGTGGAGAGAGTTAACTATGGCTACACCTTC
J gene: TRBJ2-5; D gene: .; V gene: TRBV7-2; clone size: .; CDR3 protein: CARYLGLQLETQYF; CDR3 DNA: TGTGCCAGGTACCTGGGGCTCCAGCTTGAGACCCAGTACTTC
J gene: TRBJ2-2; D gene: TRBD1; V gene: TRBV2; clone size: few; CDR3 protein: CASRGQGTGELFF; CDR3 DNA: TGTGCCAGCAGGGGACAGGGCACCGGGGAGCTGTTTTTT
J gene: TRBJ1-1; D gene: .; V gene: TRBV7-9; clone size: once; CDR3 protein: CASSLGAGKKEAFF; CDR3 DNA: TGTGCCAGCAGCTTAGGGGCAGGGAAAAAAGAAGCTTTCTTT
J gene: TRBJ2-6; D gene: .; V gene: TRBV7-3; clone size: few; CDR3 protein: CASSLIHSGANVLTF; CDR3 DNA: TGTGCCAGCAGCTTAATCCACTCTGGGGCCAACGTCCTGACTTTC
J gene: TRBJ2-5; D gene: TRBD2; V gene: TRBV19; clone size: .; CDR3 protein: CASSTQRGQRETQYF; CDR3 DNA: TGTGCCAGTAGTACGCAGCGGGGGCAGAGAGAGACCCAGTACTTC
J gene: TRBJ2-7; D gene: .; V gene: TRBV18; clone size: .; CDR3 protein: CASSPLPSPDEQYF; CDR3 DNA: TGTGCCAGCTCACCACTGCCGAGCCCCGACGAGCAGTACTTC
J gene: TRBJ1-1; D gene: TRBD1; V gene: TRBV10-3; clone size: .; CDR3 protein: CAISRVGTGNTEAFF; CDR3 DNA: TGTGCCATCAGTCGGGTCGGGACAGGGAACACTGAAGCTTTCTTT
J gene: TRBJ2-7; D gene: TRBD2; V gene: TRBV5-4; clone size: .; CDR3 protein: CASSSRTSGYEQYF; CDR3 DNA: TGTGCCAGCAGCTCACGGACTAGCGGCTACGAGCAGTACTTC
J gene: TRBJ2-2; D gene: TRBD1; V gene: TRBV7-8; clone size: .; CDR3 protein: CASNPRDRRTSNTGELFF; CDR3 DNA: TGTGCCAGCAACCCAAGGGACAGGCGAACTTCGAACACCGGGGAGCTGTTTTTT
J gene: TRBJ2-3; D gene: .; V gene: TRBV13; clone size: few; CDR3 protein: CASSLGRYSAQYF; CDR3 DNA: TGTGCCAGCAGCTTAGGGAGGTATAGCGCGCAGTATTTT